This T cell receptor (beta chain) originates from a study of graft-versus-host responses after intestinal transplantation. On the study more broadly: Tacrolimus and steroids were given for two to three years to all recipients after anti-thymocyte globulin induction.

Remarks on this clone: Its antigen is unknown.

The germline V gene encodes CDR1 MDHEN and CDR2 SYDVKM. The V segment lost 3 bases and the J segment 8 bases; nucleotides outside the gene matches: 9. This CDR3 contains 15 residues. Sequencing used immunoSEQ multiplex PCR; TCRdb keeps in-frame clones, though not all of them. The table has tens of thousands of clones, about 93% seen once. Findings of the study overall: The study associated peak circulating GvH clone levels with early post-transplant HvG declines.

The sample in question was PBMCs, obtained about 800 days after a first intestinal transplant, on the day of a second. The rearrangement joins TRBV28 to TRBJ2-1, with TRBD2 matching 8 bases. The TCR originated in a human patient who received an intestinal transplant, so some T cells may come from the graft donor. The chain's CDR3 is CASSFIASGSDEQFF. CDR3 nucleotide sequence: TGTGCCAGCAGTTTTATCGCGAGCGGGAGCGATGAGCAGTTCTTC.